Listed below are T cell receptor beta chains from one sample, sequenced in a study of cytomegalovirus exposure and HLA in healthy donors. The method was immunoSEQ multiplex PCR; TCRdb's version includes in-frame clones alone and lacks a portion of them. There are approximately 150,000 clones in the sample; about three quarters occur only once, and under 3.5% lies in the top ten. The sequenced sample consisted of PBMCs. The receptors come from a woman in her twenties or thirties in good health and CMV-seronegative. Both conserved end residues are part of each CDR3. Each record gives: V gene, J gene, clone size, CDR3 protein. Clone size is shown for a subset of rows, as once, few, many or a class of expanded clone.

v_call: TRBV4-1; j_call: TRBJ2-1; clone_size: NA; cdr3_aa: CASSQEGGINEQFF
v_call: TRBV6-1; j_call: TRBJ2-5; clone_size: NA; cdr3_aa: CASSRDRVQETQYF
v_call: TRBV4-1; j_call: TRBJ2-7; clone_size: NA; cdr3_aa: CASSSRLAGVGEQYF
v_call: TRBV5-6; j_call: TRBJ1-4; clone_size: few; cdr3_aa: CASSCWEGRVWAANEKLFF
v_call: TRBV9; j_call: TRBJ2-1; clone_size: NA; cdr3_aa: CASSEGLAGEQFF
v_call: TRBV5-6; j_call: TRBJ1-1; clone_size: NA; cdr3_aa: CASSFGTGSEAFF
v_call: TRBV28; j_call: TRBJ2-5; clone_size: NA; cdr3_aa: CASSLWGTGASETQYF
v_call: TRBV5-1; j_call: TRBJ2-7; clone_size: NA; cdr3_aa: CASSWSGAPGYEQYF
v_call: TRBV27; j_call: TRBJ2-1; clone_size: once; cdr3_aa: CASGHRVEREGGGQFF
v_call: TRBV7-8; j_call: TRBJ1-2; clone_size: NA; cdr3_aa: CASSYLNAQGPYGYTF
v_call: TRBV4-3; j_call: TRBJ1-4; clone_size: NA; cdr3_aa: CASSQGRILYSNEKLFF
v_call: TRBV9; j_call: TRBJ1-4; clone_size: NA; cdr3_aa: CASILNRAEKLFF
v_call: TRBV4-2; j_call: TRBJ2-7; clone_size: NA; cdr3_aa: CASSQEGQGYEQYF
v_call: TRBV2; j_call: TRBJ2-2; clone_size: NA; cdr3_aa: CASSGTGVHTGELFF
v_call: TRBV5-1; j_call: TRBJ1-1; clone_size: few; cdr3_aa: CASSWGSGTGSEAFF
v_call: TRBV28; j_call: TRBJ2-7; clone_size: NA; cdr3_aa: CASRSRDRGYEQYF
v_call: TRBV7-9; j_call: TRBJ2-7; clone_size: NA; cdr3_aa: CASSLEVGSWYEQYF
v_call: TRBV7-8; j_call: TRBJ2-5; clone_size: few; cdr3_aa: CASTPTRLQETQYF
v_call: TRBV9; j_call: TRBJ2-1; clone_size: NA; cdr3_aa: CASSVAAGRGGIYNEQFF
v_call: TRBV7-9; j_call: TRBJ1-5; clone_size: few; cdr3_aa: CSSSLGSNNQPQHF
v_call: TRBV6-5; j_call: TRBJ1-1; clone_size: few; cdr3_aa: CAIPTPRAFF
v_call: TRBV27; j_call: TRBJ1-2; clone_size: few; cdr3_aa: CASSFTGTSYGYTF
v_call: TRBV5-1; j_call: TRBJ1-2; clone_size: once; cdr3_aa: CASSYRTGVEDGYTF
v_call: TRBV7-6; j_call: TRBJ2-5; clone_size: NA; cdr3_aa: CASSLVAGDETQYF
v_call: TRBV30; j_call: TRBJ2-7; clone_size: once; cdr3_aa: CAWRETGTGALYEQYF
v_call: TRBV5-8; j_call: TRBJ1-2; clone_size: NA; cdr3_aa: CASSPGQMNYGYTF
v_call: TRBV7-2; j_call: TRBJ1-1; clone_size: few; cdr3_aa: CASSLSPGNTEAFF